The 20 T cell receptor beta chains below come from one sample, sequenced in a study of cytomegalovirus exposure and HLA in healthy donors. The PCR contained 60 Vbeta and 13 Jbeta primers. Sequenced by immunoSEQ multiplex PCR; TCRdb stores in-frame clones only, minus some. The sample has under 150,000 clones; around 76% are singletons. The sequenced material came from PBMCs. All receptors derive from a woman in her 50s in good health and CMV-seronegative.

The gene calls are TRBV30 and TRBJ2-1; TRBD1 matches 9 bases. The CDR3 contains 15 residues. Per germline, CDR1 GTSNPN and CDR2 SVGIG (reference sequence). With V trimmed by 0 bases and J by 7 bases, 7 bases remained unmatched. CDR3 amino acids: CAWSVVRGTGNEQFF. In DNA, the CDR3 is TGTGCCTGGAGTGTAGTCCGTGGGACAGGGAATGAGCAGTTCTTC.

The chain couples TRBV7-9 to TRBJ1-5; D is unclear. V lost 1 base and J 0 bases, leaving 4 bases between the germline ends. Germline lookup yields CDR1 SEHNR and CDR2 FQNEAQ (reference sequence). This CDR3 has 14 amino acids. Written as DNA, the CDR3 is TGTGCCAGCAGCTTAGACAATAGCAATCAGCCCCAGCATTTT. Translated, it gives CASSLDNSNQPQHF.

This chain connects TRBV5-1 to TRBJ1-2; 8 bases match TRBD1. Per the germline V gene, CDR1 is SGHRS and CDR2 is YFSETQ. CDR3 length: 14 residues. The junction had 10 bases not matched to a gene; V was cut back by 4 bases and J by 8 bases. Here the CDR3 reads CASSTGQVARGYTF. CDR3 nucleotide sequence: TGCGCCAGCAGCACGGGACAGGTGGCTAGGGGCTACACCTTC.

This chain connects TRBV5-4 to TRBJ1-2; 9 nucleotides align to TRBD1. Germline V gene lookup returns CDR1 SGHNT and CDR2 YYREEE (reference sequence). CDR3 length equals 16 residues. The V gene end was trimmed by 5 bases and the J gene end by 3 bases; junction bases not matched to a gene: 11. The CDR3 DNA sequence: TGTGCCAGCAGACCCCCGGGACAGGGTATATACTATGGCTACACCTTC. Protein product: CASRPPGQGIYYGYTF.

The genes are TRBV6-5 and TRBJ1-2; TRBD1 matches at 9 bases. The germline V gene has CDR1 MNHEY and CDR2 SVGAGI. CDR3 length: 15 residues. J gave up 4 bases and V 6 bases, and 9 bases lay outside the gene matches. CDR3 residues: CASSTRTGEIYGYTF. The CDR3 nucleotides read TGTGCCAGCAGCACCCGGACAGGGGAAATCTATGGCTACACCTTC.

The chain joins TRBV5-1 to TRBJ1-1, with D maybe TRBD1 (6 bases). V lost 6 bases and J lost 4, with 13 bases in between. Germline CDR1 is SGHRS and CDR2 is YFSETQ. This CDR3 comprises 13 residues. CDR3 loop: CASTQQGGTEAFF. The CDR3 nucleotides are TGCGCCAGCACCCAACAAGGGGGCACTGAAGCTTTCTTT.

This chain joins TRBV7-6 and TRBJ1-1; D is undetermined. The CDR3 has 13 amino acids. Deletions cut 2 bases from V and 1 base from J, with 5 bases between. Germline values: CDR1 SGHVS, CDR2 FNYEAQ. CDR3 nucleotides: TGTGCCAGCAGCTTAAGCGAGAACACTGAAGCTTTCTTT. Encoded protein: CASSLSENTEAFF.

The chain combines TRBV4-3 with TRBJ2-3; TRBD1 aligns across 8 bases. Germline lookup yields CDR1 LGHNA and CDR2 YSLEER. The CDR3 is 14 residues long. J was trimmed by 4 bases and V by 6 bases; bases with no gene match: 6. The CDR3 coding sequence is TGCGCCAGCAGTTCAGGGACAGGTCCAGATACGCAGTATTTT. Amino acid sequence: CASSSGTGPDTQYF.

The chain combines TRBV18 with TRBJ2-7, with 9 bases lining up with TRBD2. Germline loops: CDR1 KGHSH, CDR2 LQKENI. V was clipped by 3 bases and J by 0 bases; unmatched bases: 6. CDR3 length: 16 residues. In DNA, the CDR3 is TGTGCCAGCTCACCTCTGACTAGCGGCGACTCCTACGAGCAGTACTTC. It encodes CASSPLTSGDSYEQYF.

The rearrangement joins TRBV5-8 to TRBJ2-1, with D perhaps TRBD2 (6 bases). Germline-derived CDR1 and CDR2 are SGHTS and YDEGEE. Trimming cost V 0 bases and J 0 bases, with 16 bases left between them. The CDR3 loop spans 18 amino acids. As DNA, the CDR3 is TGTGCCAGCAGCTTGGCTGAGCGGACTACCAGCTCCTACAATGAGCAGTTCTTC. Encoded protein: CASSLAERTTSSYNEQFF.

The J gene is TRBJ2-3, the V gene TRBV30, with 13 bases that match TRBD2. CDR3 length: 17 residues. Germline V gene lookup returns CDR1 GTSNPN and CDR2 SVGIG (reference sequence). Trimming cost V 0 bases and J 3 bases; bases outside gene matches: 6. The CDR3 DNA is TGTGCCTGGAGTGTTGGGGGACTAGCGGGAAAAACAGATACGCAGTATTTT. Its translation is CAWSVGGLAGKTDTQYF.

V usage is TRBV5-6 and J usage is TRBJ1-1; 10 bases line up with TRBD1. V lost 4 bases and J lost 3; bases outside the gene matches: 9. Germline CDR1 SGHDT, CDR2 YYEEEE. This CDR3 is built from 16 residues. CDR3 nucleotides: TGTGCCAGCAGCCCCGGAGGGGGACAGGGGTACACTGAAGCTTTCTTT. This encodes CASSPGGGQGYTEAFF.

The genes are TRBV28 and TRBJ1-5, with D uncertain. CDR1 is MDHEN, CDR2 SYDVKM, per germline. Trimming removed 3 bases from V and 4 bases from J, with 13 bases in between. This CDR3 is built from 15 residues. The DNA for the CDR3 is TGTGCCAGCAGTTTTACCCCCCCGGTGAATCAGCCCCAGCATTTT. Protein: CASSFTPPVNQPQHF.

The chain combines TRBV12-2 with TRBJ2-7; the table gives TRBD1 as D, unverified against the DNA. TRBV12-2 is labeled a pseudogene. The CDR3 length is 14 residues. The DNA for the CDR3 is TGTGCAAGTCGCCGAACCGGGACAGGGGTCTTCCTGTACTTC. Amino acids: CASRRTGTGVFLYF.

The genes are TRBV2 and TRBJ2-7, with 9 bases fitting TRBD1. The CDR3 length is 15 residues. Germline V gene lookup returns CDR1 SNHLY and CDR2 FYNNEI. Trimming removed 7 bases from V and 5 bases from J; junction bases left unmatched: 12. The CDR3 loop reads CASTNSGTGRNEQYF. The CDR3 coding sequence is TGTGCCAGCACTAATTCCGGGACAGGGAGGAACGAGCAGTACTTC. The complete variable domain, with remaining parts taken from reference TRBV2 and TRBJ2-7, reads EPEVTQTPSHQVTQMGQEVILRCVPISNHLYFYWYRQILGQKVEFLVSFYNNEISEKSEIFDDQFSVERPDGSNFTLKIRSTKLEDSAMYFCASTNSGTGRNEQYFGPGTRLTVT.

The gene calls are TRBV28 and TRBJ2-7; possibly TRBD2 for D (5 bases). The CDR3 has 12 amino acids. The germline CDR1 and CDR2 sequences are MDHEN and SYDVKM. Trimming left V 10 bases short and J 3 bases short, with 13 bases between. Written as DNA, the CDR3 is TGTGCCACCGGCGGGTGGGACTACGAGCAGTACTTC. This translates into CATGGWDYEQYF.

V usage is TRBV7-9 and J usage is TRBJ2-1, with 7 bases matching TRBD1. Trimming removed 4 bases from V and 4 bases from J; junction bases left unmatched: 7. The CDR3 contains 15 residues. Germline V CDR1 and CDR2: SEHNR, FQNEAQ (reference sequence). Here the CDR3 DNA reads TGTGCCAGCAGCTCCTATGGGACAGCGTACAATGAGCAGTTCTTC. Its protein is CASSSYGTAYNEQFF.

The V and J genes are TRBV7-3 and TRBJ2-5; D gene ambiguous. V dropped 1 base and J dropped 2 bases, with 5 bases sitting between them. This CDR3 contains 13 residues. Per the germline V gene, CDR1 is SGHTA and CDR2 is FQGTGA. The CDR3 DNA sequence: TGTGCCAGCAGCTTAAATCCGCAAGAGACCCAGTACTTC. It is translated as CASSLNPQETQYF.

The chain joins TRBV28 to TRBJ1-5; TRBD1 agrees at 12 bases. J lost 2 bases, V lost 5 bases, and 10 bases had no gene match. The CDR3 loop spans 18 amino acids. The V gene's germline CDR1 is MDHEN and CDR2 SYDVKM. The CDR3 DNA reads TGTGCCAGCAGTCCCGGGACAGGGGGCTTGGTTGGCAATCAGCCCCAGCATTTT. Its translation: CASSPGTGGLVGNQPQHF. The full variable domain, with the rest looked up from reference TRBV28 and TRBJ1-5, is DVKVTQSSRYLVKRTGEKVFLECVQDMDHENMFWYRQDPGLGLRLIYFSYDVKMKEKGDIPEGYSVSREKKERFSLILESASTNQTSMYLCASSPGTGGLVGNQPQHFGDGTRLSIL.

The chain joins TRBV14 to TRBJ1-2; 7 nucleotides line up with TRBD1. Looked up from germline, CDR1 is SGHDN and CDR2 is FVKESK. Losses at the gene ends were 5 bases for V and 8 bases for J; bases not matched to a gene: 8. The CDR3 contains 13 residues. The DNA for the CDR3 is TGTGCCAGCAGCGACAGGGCGAGGAGGGGCTACACCTTC. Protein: CASSDRARRGYTF.